This T cell receptor beta chain was captured by sequencing in a study of T-cell memory formation after mild COVID-19. One entry per CDR3 protein results from TCRdb running MiXCR on the 5' RACE reads. The sample lists about 190,000 distinct CDR3 sequences, about a fifth seen once, with around 23% in the top ten. Germline V gene data show CDR1 as SQVTM and CDR2 as ANQGSEA. Trimming left V 3 bases short and J 8 bases short, with 10 bases between. The CDR3 contains 11 residues. General study findings and limits: CD4+ clones that contracted lay mainly in CM and EM; CD8+ ones lay in EMRA.

A note on this clonotype: Its antigen is unknown.

The chain recombines TRBV29-1 with TRBJ1-2; D is unresolved. The sample comprised PBMCs or a T cell subset sorted from them (not recorded which). This TCR came from an adult woman who had mild COVID-19 (a few samples of this study predate the infection). Cell type and time point are not known. The CDR3 DNA follows: TGCAGCGTTGAGGGCGATGGGGGCTACACCTTC. The encoded protein is CSVEGDGGYTF.